The rows below give T cell receptor beta chains drawn from one sample of a study of OX40 agonist ivuxolimab in advanced cancers. The data were produced by immunoSEQ multiplex PCR, yet TCRdb's version contains in-frame clones alone and is incomplete. The sample has about 73,000 clones, roughly 86% seen once. The starting material was CD4+ or CD8+ T cells sorted from blood, obtained in a trial of the OX40 agonist ivuxolimab. Receptors were obtained from an adult with an advanced solid tumor such as melanoma, head and neck, liver or kidney cancer. Each CDR3 is given with its conserved first and last residue. A D gene is named only where the DNA matches it firmly. Only part of the rows carry a size: once, few, many, or a class if the clone is expanded.

abundance,v_gene,j_gene,d_gene,CDR3aa,CDR3nt
NA,TRBV30,TRBJ2-1,NA,CAWSVGGRGWYNEQFF,TGTGCCTGGAGTGTAGGCGGCAGGGGTTGGTACAATGAGCAGTTCTTC
few,TRBV11-3,TRBJ1-1,TRBD1,CASSLRGQGTEAFF,TGTGCCAGCAGCCTGAGGGGACAGGGCACTGAAGCTTTCTTT
NA,TRBV19,TRBJ1-4,NA,CASTPRGAEKLFF,TGTGCCAGTACCCCAAGGGGGGCTGAAAAACTGTTTTTT
NA,TRBV18,TRBJ2-7,NA,CASSPPRGISYEQYF,TGTGCCAGCTCACCGCCCCGGGGGATCTCCTACGAGCAGTACTTC
once,TRBV9,TRBJ2-7,NA,CASSVRYGSSYEQYF,TGTGCCAGCAGCGTAAGATACGGGAGCTCCTACGAGCAGTACTTC
few,TRBV30,TRBJ1-2,NA,CAWSLGHGYTF,TGTGCCTGGAGTCTGGGTCATGGCTACACCTTC
NA,TRBV19,TRBJ2-5,NA,CASSMGETQYF,TGTGCCAGTAGTATGGGAGAGACCCAGTACTTC
once,TRBV6-1,TRBJ2-7,TRBD1,CASSWDRGKYEQYF,TGTGCCAGCAGTTGGGACAGGGGGAAGTACGAGCAGTACTTC
NA,TRBV4-3,TRBJ2-1,NA,CASSLLGTSGVEQFF,TGCGCCAGCAGCCTCTTGGGGACTTCTGGGGTTGAGCAGTTCTTC
NA,TRBV10-3,TRBJ1-3,NA,CAIKAAEGNTIYF,TGTGCCATCAAAGCGGCCGAAGGAAACACCATATATTTT
NA,TRBV18,TRBJ1-5,NA,CASSPSGRDQPQHF,TGTGCCAGCTCACCGAGCGGGCGGGATCAGCCCCAGCATTTT
NA,TRBV7-7,TRBJ2-7,NA,CASAKEWGSYEQYF,TGTGCTAGCGCCAAGGAGTGGGGTTCCTACGAGCAGTACTTC
NA,TRBV6-1,TRBJ1-3,NA,CASRVSGLSGNTIYF,TGTGCCAGCAGGGTATCGGGGCTCTCTGGAAACACCATATATTTT
NA,TRBV5-1,TRBJ2-7,NA,CASSQDSTYEQYF,TGCGCCAGCAGCCAGGACTCGACCTACGAGCAGTACTTC
NA,TRBV7-2,TRBJ2-3,NA,CASSLEGRGRDTQYF,TGTGCCAGCAGCTTAGAAGGCAGGGGGAGGGATACGCAGTATTTT
NA,TRBV30,TRBJ2-3,TRBD2,CAWSVGSGGPTDTQYF,TGTGCCTGGAGTGTGGGTAGCGGGGGACCAACAGATACGCAGTATTTT